This T cell receptor (beta chain) is from a study of T cells in Graves' hyperthyroidism and ophthalmopathy. Study at large: Peripheral blood was acquired at first diagnosis, ahead of any therapy whatsoever. Broader study findings: Blood also carried most thyroid clonotypes expanded above 0.001.

Amplification of TCR beta CDR3 regions used RNA as the template. HTBI primers were used for first-round RT-PCR of the TCR CDR3. One entry per CDR3 protein, called by TCRdb with MiXCR from the multiplex PCR reads. Of about 160,000 distinct CDR3 sequences listed, roughly 9.4% were seen once; the top ten hold roughly a fifth. This clonotype was found many times. The antigen remains undetermined. CDR1 and CDR2 (germline): MNHEY, SMNVEV (reference sequence). CDR3 length: 13 amino acids. Trimming pared 2 bases from V and 2 bases from J, leaving 4 bases between. Initially, at the first diagnosis of hyperthyroidism and before any ophthalmopathy symptoms, blood was sampled.

Sequenced input: blood. The clonotype was recovered from a young woman with Graves' hyperthyroidism that later progressed to Graves' ophthalmopathy. This rearrangement joins TRBV27 to TRBJ2-1, with D unresolved. CDR3 in amino acids: CASSLAPYNEQFF. In DNA form, the CDR3 reads TGTGCCAGCAGTTTAGCCCCCTACAATGAGCAGTTCTTC.